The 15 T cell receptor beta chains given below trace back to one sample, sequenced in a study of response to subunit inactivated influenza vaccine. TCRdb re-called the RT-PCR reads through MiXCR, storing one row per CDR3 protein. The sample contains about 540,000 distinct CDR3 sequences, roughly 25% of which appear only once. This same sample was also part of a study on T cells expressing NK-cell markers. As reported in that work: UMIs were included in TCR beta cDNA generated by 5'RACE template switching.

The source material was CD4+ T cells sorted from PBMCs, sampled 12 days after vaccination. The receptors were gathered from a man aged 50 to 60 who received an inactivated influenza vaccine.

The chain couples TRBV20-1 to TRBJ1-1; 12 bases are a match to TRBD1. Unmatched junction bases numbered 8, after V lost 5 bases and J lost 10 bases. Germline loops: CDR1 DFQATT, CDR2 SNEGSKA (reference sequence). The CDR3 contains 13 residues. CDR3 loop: CSAGPGQGAVAFF. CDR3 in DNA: TGCAGTGCTGGTCCGGGACAGGGGGCCGTAGCTTTCTTT.

DNA for the CDR3: TGCAGCGTTTATCATAGCCAAGAGACCCAGTACTTC. Amino acid sequence: CSVYHSQETQYF. The rearrangement links TRBV29-1 to TRBJ2-5, with D unclear. This CDR3 contains 12 residues. Trimming took 5 bases from V and 1 from J, leaving 8 bases between them. CDR1 SQVTM and CDR2 ANQGSEA come from the germline V gene.

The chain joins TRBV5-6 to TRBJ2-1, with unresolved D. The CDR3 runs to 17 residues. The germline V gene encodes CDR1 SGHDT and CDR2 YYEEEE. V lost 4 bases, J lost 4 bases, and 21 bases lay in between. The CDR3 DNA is TGTGCCAGCAGCCCCCTGAGGTTAGGTATGGGATACAATGAGCAGTTCTTC. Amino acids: CASSPLRLGMGYNEQFF.

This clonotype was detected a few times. The CDR3 coding sequence is TGCAGTGCTAGAGAACAGCCGAACACTGAAGCTTTCTTT. Translated: CSAREQPNTEAFF. The chain employs TRBV20-1 and TRBJ1-1; D remains unclear. Trimming left V 0 bases short and J 1 base short, with 6 bases between. The CDR3 covers 13 residues. In germline, CDR1 is DFQATT, CDR2 SNEGSKA (reference sequence).

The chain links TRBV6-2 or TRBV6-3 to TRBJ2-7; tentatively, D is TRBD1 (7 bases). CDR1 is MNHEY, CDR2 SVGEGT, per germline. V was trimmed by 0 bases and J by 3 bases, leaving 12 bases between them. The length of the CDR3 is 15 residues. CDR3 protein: CASSYSSRGDYEQYF. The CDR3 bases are TGTGCCAGCAGTTACTCGAGCAGGGGGGACTACGAGCAGTACTTC.

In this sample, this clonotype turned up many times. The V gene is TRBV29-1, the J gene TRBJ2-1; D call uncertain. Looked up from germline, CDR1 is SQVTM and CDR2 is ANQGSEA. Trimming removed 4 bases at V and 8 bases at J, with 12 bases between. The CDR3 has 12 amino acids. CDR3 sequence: CSVAPRADEQFF. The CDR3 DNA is TGCAGCGTTGCACCGCGAGCCGATGAGCAGTTCTTC.

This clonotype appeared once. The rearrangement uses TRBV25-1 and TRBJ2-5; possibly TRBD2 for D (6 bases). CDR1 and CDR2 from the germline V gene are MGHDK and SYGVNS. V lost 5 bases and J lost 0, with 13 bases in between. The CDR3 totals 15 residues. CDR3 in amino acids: CASSPPRGNQETQYF. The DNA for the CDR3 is TGTGCCAGCAGTCCCCCCCGGGGGAACCAAGAGACCCAGTACTTC.

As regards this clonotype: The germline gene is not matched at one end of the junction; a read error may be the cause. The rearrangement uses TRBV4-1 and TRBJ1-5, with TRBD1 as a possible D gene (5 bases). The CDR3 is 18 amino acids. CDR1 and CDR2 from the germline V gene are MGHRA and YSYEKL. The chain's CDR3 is CVSSQKTYEGNLNQPQHF. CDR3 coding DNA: TGCGTCAGCAGCCAAAAAACATATGAGGGGAATCTAAATCAGCCCCAGCATTTT.

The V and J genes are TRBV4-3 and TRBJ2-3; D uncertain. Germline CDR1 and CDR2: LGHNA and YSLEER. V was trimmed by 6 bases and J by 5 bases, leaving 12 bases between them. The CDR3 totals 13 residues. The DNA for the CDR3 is TGCGCCAGCAGTCCTAGACCGAGAGATACGCAGTATTTT. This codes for CASSPRPRDTQYF.

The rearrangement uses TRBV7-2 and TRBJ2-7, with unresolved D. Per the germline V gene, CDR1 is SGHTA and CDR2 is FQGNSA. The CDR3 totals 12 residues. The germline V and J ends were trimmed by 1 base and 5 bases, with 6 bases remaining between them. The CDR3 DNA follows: TGTGCCAGCAGCTTAGTCCTTCACGAGCAGTACTTC. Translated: CASSLVLHEQYF.

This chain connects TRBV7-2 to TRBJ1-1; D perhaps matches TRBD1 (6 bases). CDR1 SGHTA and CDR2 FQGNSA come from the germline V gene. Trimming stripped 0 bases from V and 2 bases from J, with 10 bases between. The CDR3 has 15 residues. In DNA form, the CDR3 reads TGTGCCAGCAGCTTAGCTTTAGGGGGTAACACTGAAGCTTTCTTT. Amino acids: CASSLALGGNTEAFF.

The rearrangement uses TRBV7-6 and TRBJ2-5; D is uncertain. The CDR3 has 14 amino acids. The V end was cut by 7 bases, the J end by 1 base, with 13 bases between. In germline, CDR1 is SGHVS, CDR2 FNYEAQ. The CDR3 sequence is CASNMGIGQETQYF. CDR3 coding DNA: TGTGCCAGCAATATGGGGATTGGCCAAGAGACCCAGTACTTC.

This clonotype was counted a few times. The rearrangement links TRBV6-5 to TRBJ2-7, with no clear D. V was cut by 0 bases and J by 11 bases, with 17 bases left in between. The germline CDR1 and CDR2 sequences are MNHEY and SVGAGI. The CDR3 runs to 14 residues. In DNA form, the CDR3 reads TGTGCCAGCAGTTACTCGATCGGCCTCGTGGGAAAGTACTTC. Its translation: CASSYSIGLVGKYF.

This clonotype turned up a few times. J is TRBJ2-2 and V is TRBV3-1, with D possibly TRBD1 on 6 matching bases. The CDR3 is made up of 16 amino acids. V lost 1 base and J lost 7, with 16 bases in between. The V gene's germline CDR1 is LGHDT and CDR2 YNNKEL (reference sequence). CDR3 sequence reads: CASSQVRGGAIGELFF. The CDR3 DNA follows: TGTGCCAGCAGCCAAGTCCGTGGGGGCGCGATCGGGGAGCTGTTTTTT.

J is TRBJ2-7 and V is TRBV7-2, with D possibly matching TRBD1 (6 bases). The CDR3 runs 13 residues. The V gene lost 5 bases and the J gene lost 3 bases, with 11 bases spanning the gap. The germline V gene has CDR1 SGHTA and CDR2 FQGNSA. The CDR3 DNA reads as TGTGCCAGCAGCGGGGGCCCGCGCTACGAGCAGTACTTC. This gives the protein CASSGGPRYEQYF.